The 12 T cell receptor beta chains below were found in one sample sequenced in a study of T cell responses to AZD1222 COVID-19 vaccine. The repertoire was sequenced with immunoSEQ multiplex PCR; TCRdb's copy has only in-frame clones and lacks some. The sample includes 100,000 to 150,000 clones, around 94% of them seen just once. This sample comprised peripheral blood, obtained on day 0 of AZD1222 vaccination. These receptors all come from an adult in good health.

This sequence joins TRBV4-1 and TRBJ1-1; 12 positions match TRBD1. The CDR3 runs 14 residues. CDR1 and CDR2 from the germline V gene are MGHRA and YSYEKL. V was clipped by 3 bases and J by 10 bases; unmatched bases: 6. The CDR3 sequence is CASSHGDRGLVAFF. The CDR3 bases are TGCGCCAGCAGCCACGGGGACAGGGGGCTGGTAGCTTTCTTT.

The V and J genes are TRBV7-3 and TRBJ1-3; D ambiguous. V was pared by 5 bases and J by 0 bases, with 8 bases between. This CDR3 spans 14 amino acids. CDR1 is SGHTA and CDR2 is FQGTGA in the germline V gene. The CDR3 DNA follows: TGTGCCAGCAGCCTCGAACGCTCTGGAAACACCATATATTTT. This encodes CASSLERSGNTIYF.

Regarding this clone: The sample has other DNA sequences that encode this CDR3 too. V usage is TRBV14 and J usage is TRBJ1-2; perhaps TRBD1 as D (6 bases). The CDR3 runs 13 residues. Germline CDR1 is SGHDN and CDR2 is FVKESK. Trimming removed 4 bases from V and 5 bases from J, with 11 bases in between. This CDR3 is CASSPGTNYGYTF. CDR3 nucleotide sequence: TGTGCCAGCAGCCCCGGGACAAATTATGGCTACACCTTC.

In the case of this clone: A read error may account for a junction end that differs from germline. This chain joins TRBV5-4 and TRBJ2-3; TRBD2 matches at 7 bases. CDR1 is SGHNT, CDR2 YYREEE, per germline (reference sequence). The CDR3 is 15 amino acids. The CDR3 protein is CASSWMGLTTYTQYF. The CDR3 DNA reads as TGTGCCAGCAGCTGGATGGGACTAACCACATATACGCAGTATTTT.

The chain uses TRBV28 and TRBJ2-1; no reliable D call. Deletions cut 6 bases from V and 7 bases from J, with 4 bases between. This CDR3 spans 10 amino acids. The germline CDR1 and CDR2 sequences are MDHEN and SYDVKM. The CDR3 spells CASSGNEQFF. For the CDR3, the DNA is TGTGCCAGCAGCGGTAATGAGCAGTTCTTC. Together with reference TRBV28 and TRBJ2-1, the CDR3 gives the full variable domain: DVKVTQSSRYLVKRTGEKVFLECVQDMDHENMFWYRQDPGLGLRLIYFSYDVKMKEKGDIPEGYSVSREKKERFSLILESASTNQTSMYLCASSGNEQFFGPGTRLTVL.

The chain is built from TRBV19 and TRBJ2-1; no reliable D call. V lost 5 bases, J lost 0 bases, and 14 bases lay in between. Germline values: CDR1 LNHDA, CDR2 SQIVND (reference sequence). CDR3 size: 16 residues. The CDR3 protein is CASSSRGASSYNEQFF. As DNA, the CDR3 is TGTGCCAGTAGTTCCCGAGGTGCGAGCTCCTACAATGAGCAGTTCTTC.

The chain has TRBV5-1 and TRBJ2-1; 10 bases map to TRBD2. CDR3 length: 14 amino acids. Germline values: CDR1 SGHRS, CDR2 YFSETQ. After removal of 5 bases from V and 2 bases from J, the junction contained 1 base not matched to a gene. CDR3 in DNA: TGCGCCAGCAGTAGCGGGGGGCCCTACAATGAGCAGTTCTTC. Encoded protein: CASSSGGPYNEQFF.

V is TRBV7-2 and J is TRBJ1-6, with D perhaps matching TRBD1 (5 bases). CDR1 and CDR2 (germline): SGHTA, FQGNSA. The CDR3 contains 16 residues. V lost 6 bases and J lost 3, with 15 bases in between. The CDR3 sequence: CASSSRGGSYNSPLHF. In nucleotides, the CDR3 is TGTGCCAGCAGTTCCCGGGGGGGTAGCTATAATTCACCCCTCCACTTT. Drawing the rest from reference TRBV7-2 and TRBJ1-6, the complete variable domain is GAGVSQSPSNKVTEKGKDVELRCDPISGHTALYWYRQSLGQGLEFLIYFQGNSAPDKSGLPSDRFSAERTGGSVSTLTIQRTQQEDSAVYLCASSSRGGSYNSPLHFGNGTRLTVT.

The chain has TRBV6-5 and TRBJ1-2; D remains unclear. V was cut by 2 bases and J by 7 bases, with 11 bases left in between. The CDR3 has 13 residues. CDR1 and CDR2 from the germline V gene are MNHEY and SVGAGI. The CDR3 reads CASSYMGMGGYTF. In DNA, the CDR3 is TGTGCCAGCAGTTACATGGGGATGGGTGGCTACACCTTC.

This clone was picked up one time. This chain links TRBV29-1 with TRBJ2-3; 10 bases line up with TRBD2. V was clipped by 5 bases and J by 7 bases; unmatched bases: 12. The germline V gene encodes CDR1 SQVTM and CDR2 ANQGSEA. The CDR3 covers 15 residues. The CDR3 DNA reads as TGCAGCGTTTCTCCCTCTAGCGGGAGTGGAAATACGCAGTATTTT. Its translation is CSVSPSSGSGNTQYF.

The rearrangement uses TRBV19 and TRBJ2-2; 8 bases line up with TRBD2. Germline V gene sequence: CDR1 LNHDA, CDR2 SQIVND (reference sequence). The trim removed 7 bases at V and 4 bases at J, leaving 8 bases unmatched. The CDR3 consists of 15 residues. In nucleotides, the CDR3 is TGTGCCAGTAACGATGGGCTAGCGGGCACCGGGGAGCTGTTTTTT. Protein sequence: CASNDGLAGTGELFF.

The chain combines TRBV2 with TRBJ1-2; D is uncertain. The germline V and J ends were trimmed by 3 bases and 3 bases, with 11 bases remaining between them. The CDR3 loop spans 14 amino acids. CDR1 and CDR2 (germline): SNHLY, FYNNEI. CDR3 bases: TGTGCCAGCAGTGAGAGGTACTTTGACTATGGCTACACCTTC. Its protein is CASSERYFDYGYTF. Full variable domain (missing parts from reference TRBV2 and TRBJ1-2): EPEVTQTPSHQVTQMGQEVILRCVPISNHLYFYWYRQILGQKVEFLVSFYNNEISEKSEIFDDQFSVERPDGSNFTLKIRSTKLEDSAMYFCASSERYFDYGYTFGSGTRLTVV.